The rows below give T cell receptor beta chains drawn from one sample of a study of T cell changes during pregnancy in multiple sclerosis. Sequenced by immunoSEQ multiplex PCR; TCRdb stores in-frame clones only, minus some. The data show about 11,000 clones, roughly 94% seen once. Sequenced material: CD4+ T cells from peripheral blood mononuclear cells, taken before pregnancy. The receptors stem from a female donor with multiple sclerosis, enrolled in a pregnancy study. The CDR3 runs from the conserved cysteine through the conserved F or W. A D gene is named only where the DNA matches it firmly. Size is stated for part of the rows, as once, few or many counts, or as a class when the clone is expanded.

>once|TRBJ1-4|TRBV2|NA
TGTGCCAGCAGTGATGTGCAGCGACTAACTGAAAAACTGTTTTTT
CASSDVQRLTEKLFF
>NA|TRBJ1-1|TRBV10-3|NA
TGTGCCATCACACCAGGGTTTAATACTGAAGCTTTCTTT
CAITPGFNTEAFF
>NA|TRBJ1-1|TRBV6-5|NA
TGTGCCAGCAGGGGCAACGAAGCTTTCTTT
CASRGNEAFF
>NA|TRBJ1-1|TRBV19|TRBD1
TGTGCCAGTAGTACCTACAGGGGGGAAGCTTTCTTT
CASSTYRGEAFF
>NA|TRBJ2-7|TRBV21-1|NA
TGTGCCAGCAGACGGGGGGCAGTCTACGAGCAGTACTTC
CASRRGAVYEQYF
>NA|TRBJ1-4|TRBV4-1|NA
TGCGCCAGCAGCCTAATCCGGAGTGAAAAACTGTTTTTT
CASSLIRSEKLFF
>few|TRBJ2-1|TRBV9|NA
TGTGCCAGCAGCGTAGGAGGGGGTGCCTACAATGAGCAGTTCTTC
CASSVGGGAYNEQFF
>NA|TRBJ1-2|TRBV7-2|NA
TGTGCCAGCAGCCCCGCCGGGTATGGCTACACCTTC
CASSPAGYGYTF
>NA|TRBJ1-5|TRBV19|NA
TGTGCCAGTACCTACCAAACAGTTGGCGCGCGGGTTCAGCCCCAGCATTTT
CASTYQTVGARVQPQHF
>NA|TRBJ2-1|TRBV19|NA
TGTGCCAGTAGTAGGTTCAGCTCCTACAATGAGCAGTTCTTC
CASSRFSSYNEQFF
>NA|TRBJ2-7|TRBV9|NA
TGTGCCAGCAGCCACCGGGAAAGGGGGGAGCAGTACTTC
CASSHRERGEQYF
>NA|TRBJ2-2|TRBV27|TRBD1
TGTGCCAGCAGTCTACCGGGACAGGCGAACACCGGGGAGCTGTTTTTT
CASSLPGQANTGELFF
>NA|TRBJ1-1|TRBV6-5|NA
TGTGCCAGCAGTTACGATGGTAGGGGAATAACAGAAGCTTTCTTT
CASSYDGRGITEAFF
>NA|TRBJ2-3|TRBV28|TRBD1
TGTGCCAGCAGTTTATCCGCGGGGACAGGGACCAGGGATACGCAGTATTTT
CASSLSAGTGTRDTQYF
>few|TRBJ2-2|TRBV5-4|NA
TGTGCCAGCAGCATAGTAACCGGGGAGCTGTTTTTT
CASSIVTGELFF
>NA|TRBJ2-3|TRBV11-1|TRBD2
TGTGCCAGCGGCCCATTCTCGAGGCGGGGGAGCACAGATACGCAGTATTTT
CASGPFSRRGSTDTQYF
>once|TRBJ1-1|TRBV25-1|NA
TGTGCCAGCAGTGATTTAACAGGGTTTGGCACTGAAGCTTTCTTT
CASSDLTGFGTEAFF
>NA|TRBJ2-2|TRBV9|NA
TGTGCCAGCAGCGTTAGAGCCGGGGAGCTGTTTTTT
CASSVRAGELFF
>NA|TRBJ1-2|TRBV11-2|TRBD1
TGTGCCAGCAGCTCCCCGACAGGGAGGAGATTTGGCTACACCTTC
CASSSPTGRRFGYTF
>NA|TRBJ1-5|TRBV29-1|NA
TGCAGCGTCGGGGGGGGGCCCGATCAGCCCCAGCATTTT
CSVGGGPDQPQHF
>NA|TRBJ2-7|TRBV29-1|NA
TGCAGCGTTGCGTCTGGGGGCGGCGACGAGCAGTACTTC
CSVASGGGDEQYF
>NA|TRBJ2-7|TRBV7-8|TRBD2
TGTGCCAGCAGCCCCGGACTAGCGGGGCTCTACGAGCAGTACTTC
CASSPGLAGLYEQYF
>NA|TRBJ1-2|TRBV5-1|NA
TGCGCCAGCAGCTTGGGACTTCGGGGGGTATTTGGCTATGGCTACACCTTC
CASSLGLRGVFGYGYTF
>NA|TRBJ1-5|TRBV6-1|NA
TGTGCCAGCAGAGCCCGCCAAATAGGGGATCAGCCCCAGCATTTT
CASRARQIGDQPQHF
>NA|TRBJ2-7|TRBV7-9|TRBD1
TGTGCCAGCATTTCGGACAGGGCAAGCTCCTACGAGCAGTACTTC
CASISDRASSYEQYF
>NA|TRBJ2-7|TRBV10-3|TRBD1
TGTGCCATCAGGGGGGGGGACAGGGATGAGCAGTACTTC
CAIRGGDRDEQYF
>once|TRBJ1-1|TRBV19|NA
TGTGCCAGTAGAGTTCTGGGGGCGGCTGAAGCTTTCTTT
CASRVLGAAEAFF
>NA|TRBJ2-4|TRBV5-5|NA
TGTGCCAGCAGCCCCCCCTCGACAGCCGATATTCAGTACTTC
CASSPPSTADIQYF
>NA|TRBJ1-4|TRBV7-9|TRBD1
TGTGCCAGCAGCCCCTACAGGGGGCAGCATGAAAAACTGTTTTTT
CASSPYRGQHEKLFF
>NA|TRBJ2-5|TRBV9|TRBD1
TGTGCCAGCTCCCGAGCGGGGACAGGGCAAGAGACCCAGTACTTC
CASSRAGTGQETQYF
>NA|TRBJ2-1|TRBV5-6|NA
TGTGCCAGCAGCGGGGAACGGGGGAGCTCCTACAATGAGCAGTTCTTC
CASSGERGSSYNEQFF
>NA|TRBJ2-7|TRBV6-1|NA
TGTGCCAGCAGTCCTCTCGACGAGCAGTACTTC
CASSPLDEQYF
>NA|TRBJ2-1|TRBV19|TRBD1
TGTGCCAGTAGTATCAGTACAGGGGTATACAATGAGCAGTTCTTC
CASSISTGVYNEQFF
>NA|TRBJ2-3|TRBV13|TRBD2
TGTGCCAGCAGCTTAGCGGGGGGGACCACAGATACGCAGTATTTT
CASSLAGGTTDTQYF
>NA|TRBJ2-1|TRBV6-5|NA
TGTGCCAGCAGTTACGGGTGGGGGCCCTACAATGAGCAGTTCTTC
CASSYGWGPYNEQFF
>NA|TRBJ1-1|TRBV29-1|TRBD1
TGCAGCGTGAAGACAGGGGAGAACACTGAAGCTTTCTTT
CSVKTGENTEAFF
>NA|TRBJ2-3|TRBV5-1|TRBD2
TGCGCCAGCAGAGGGGCGGGGGGTAGCGCAGATACGCAGTATTTT
CASRGAGGSADTQYF
>NA|TRBJ1-1|TRBV18|TRBD1
TGTGCCAGCTCGGGACAGCGGAACACTGAAGCTTTCTTT
CASSGQRNTEAFF
>once|TRBJ1-2|TRBV6-1|NA
TGTGCCAGCAGTGAGGGGAGAGCTTATGGCTACACCTTC
CASSEGRAYGYTF
>NA|TRBJ2-3|TRBV9|NA
TGTGCCAGCAGCGTAGAGGCGACTACAGATACGCAGTATTTT
CASSVEATTDTQYF
>NA|TRBJ1-3|TRBV6-1|TRBD1
TGTGCCAGCAGTGACGGACAGGGGGAGTGGAACACCATATATTTT
CASSDGQGEWNTIYF
>NA|TRBJ2-5|TRBV7-6|TRBD2
TGTGCCAGCAGCCCTAGGCCGGGGGGTATCGAGACCCAGTACTTC
CASSPRPGGIETQYF
>NA|TRBJ2-3|TRBV19|TRBD2
TGTGCCAGTAGGGAGAAGCGGGGGAACACAGATACGCAGTATTTT
CASREKRGNTDTQYF
>NA|TRBJ1-1|TRBV12-5|NA
TGTGCTAGTGGTTTGGCCCCCAAGGGACACCTTACGAACACTGAAGCTTTCTTT
CASGLAPKGHLTNTEAFF
>NA|TRBJ1-5|TRBV6-5|TRBD1
TGTGCCAGCAGTTCGGGACAGGCCGGCTTGTCCCAGCATTTT
CASSSGQAGLSQHF
>NA|TRBJ1-4|TRBV15|NA
TGTGCCACCAGTGAGGCGGGGGCGGGGGTAGAAAAACTGTTTTTT
CATSEAGAGVEKLFF
>once|TRBJ1-5|TRBV7-2|NA
TGTGCCAGCAGCTTAGAACAGGGTAGCTTTAGCAATCAGCCCCAGCATTTT
CASSLEQGSFSNQPQHF
>NA|TRBJ2-3|TRBV19|TRBD2
TGTGCCAGTAGTATAGTGCTAGCGGGGGGGCCTGGGAACACAGATACGCAGTATTTT
CASSIVLAGGPGNTDTQYF
>NA|TRBJ1-1|TRBV27|NA
TGTGCCAGCAGTTTACGAGGTATCACTGAAGCTTTCTTT
CASSLRGITEAFF
>NA|TRBJ2-3|TRBV5-4|NA
TGTGCCAGCAGCTGGGCGGGAACAGATACGCAGTATTTT
CASSWAGTDTQYF
>NA|TRBJ2-2|TRBV9|NA
TGTGCCAGCAGCGTAACCAGTGCCAACACCGGGGAGCTGTTTTTT
CASSVTSANTGELFF
>NA|TRBJ1-5|TRBV25-1|NA
TGTGCCAGCAGTGACCTAGGGGAAGGCAATCAGCCCCAGCATTTT
CASSDLGEGNQPQHF
>NA|TRBJ2-2|TRBV7-6|TRBD2
TGTGCCAGCAGCTTAATGACTAGCGGGGGAACCGGGAAGCTGTTTTTT
CASSLMTSGGTGKLFF
>NA|TRBJ2-1|TRBV5-1|NA
TGCGCCAGCAGCTCCACAGTTGTCGTCGGGACGAGGGGGAATGAGCAGTTCTTC
CASSSTVVVGTRGNEQFF
>NA|TRBJ2-3|TRBV18|NA
TGTGCCAGCTCACTAAACAGGGACGTTGGGGAGTATTTT
CASSLNRDVGEYF